The 24 T cell receptor beta chains below were found in one sample sequenced in a study of beta chain features in type 1 diabetes. Sequenced material consisted of expressed TCRB transcripts (all of the isolated RNA was reverse transcribed). Data came from immunoSEQ multiplex PCR; TCRdb stores just in-frame clones and leaves some out. The repertoire holds approximately 340,000 clones, roughly 15% seen once, with more than 0.015% in the top ten. The sample consisted of naive CD4+ T cells from blood. Receptors originate from a woman between 18 and 30 years old in good health.

This chain joins TRBV15 and TRBJ2-2; 15 bases are a match to TRBD2. Trimming at V came to 5 bases and at J to 2 bases, leaving 9 bases not matched to a gene. The CDR3 totals 19 residues. CDR1 and CDR2 from the germline V gene are LNHNV and YYDKDF (reference sequence). The chain's CDR3 is CATSALGLAGGPNTGELFF. CDR3 nucleotide sequence: TGTGCCACCAGCGCACTGGGACTAGCGGGAGGTCCAAACACCGGGGAGCTGTTTTTT.

This clone was recorded a few times. V gene TRBV4-3 combines with J gene TRBJ2-1; D is possibly TRBD2 (6 bases). CDR3 length equals 15 residues. The V end lost 3 bases, the J end lost 1 base, and 10 bases lay between the germline ends. Looked up from germline, CDR1 is LGHNA and CDR2 is YSLEER. The CDR3 protein is CASSHTGTSYNEQFF. The CDR3 nucleotides are TGCGCCAGCAGCCACACCGGGACTTCCTACAATGAGCAGTTCTTC.

This clone has more than one count but fewer than ten. The gene calls are TRBV19 and TRBJ1-1; 8 nucleotides line up with TRBD1. Trimming at V came to 9 bases and at J to 2 bases, leaving 11 bases not matched to a gene. The CDR3 contains 15 residues. Germline V gene lookup returns CDR1 LNHDA and CDR2 SQIVND (reference sequence). CDR3 residues: CASVRDGQGNTEAFF. The CDR3 DNA is TGTGCCAGCGTCCGAGACGGACAGGGTAACACTGAAGCTTTCTTT. The full variable domain, rest sourced from reference TRBV19 and TRBJ1-1, is DGGITQSPKYLFRKEGQNVTLSCEQNLNHDAMYWYRQDPGQGLRLIYYSQIVNDFQKGDIAEGYSVSREKKESFPLTVTSAQKNPTAFYLCASVRDGQGNTEAFFGQGTRLTVV.

The rearrangement uses TRBV29-1 and TRBJ2-7, with TRBD1 as a possible D gene (6 bases). With 4 bases removed from V and 4 bases from J, the gap between germline ends came to 11 bases. CDR3 length: 12 residues. Germline V gene lookup returns CDR1 SQVTM and CDR2 ANQGSEA. CDR3 coding DNA: TGCAGCGTTGTCAGGGGCAGGTACGAGCAGTACTTC. Translating it yields CSVVRGRYEQYF.

This clone came up a few times. This sequence joins TRBV25-1 and TRBJ1-2, with D hard to call. Germline CDR1 is MGHDK and CDR2 is SYGVNS. V was trimmed by 3 bases and J by 6 bases, leaving 11 bases between them. This CDR3 is 13 amino acids long. CDR3 region: CASSEPQRDGYTF. The CDR3 DNA is TGTGCCAGCAGTGAGCCACAGAGGGATGGCTACACCTTC.

Only a few counts were recorded for this clone. This chain joins TRBV7-8 and TRBJ2-2, with D tentatively TRBD2 (5 bases). The germline V gene has CDR1 SGHVS and CDR2 FQNEAQ. V dropped 6 bases and J dropped 7 bases, with 9 bases sitting between them. CDR3 length: 12 residues. As DNA, the CDR3 is TGTGCCAGCAGTCGGGGAATCGGGGAGCTGTTTTTT. It yields the protein CASSRGIGELFF.

This clone has more than one count but fewer than ten. This chain uses TRBV9 with TRBJ2-2; 9 bases agree with TRBD2. V gave up 3 bases and J gave up 2 bases; unmatched junction bases: 2. The germline V gene has CDR1 SGDLS and CDR2 YYNGEE. This CDR3 has 15 amino acids. The CDR3 region has the DNA TGTGCCAGCAGCGGTAGCGGGAGTAACACCGGGGAGCTGTTTTTT. It is translated as CASSGSGSNTGELFF.

The V call is TRBV6-6, the J call TRBJ2-5, with TRBD1 matching over 7 bases. CDR1 is MNHNY and CDR2 is SVGAGI in the germline V gene (reference sequence). The CDR3 extends over 10 amino acids. The trim removed 6 bases at V and 12 bases at J, leaving 4 bases unmatched. CDR3 DNA: TGTGCCAGCAGCCGGGACAGAAAGTACTTC. It yields the protein CASSRDRKYF.

With regard to this clone: Given the absence of the conserved phenylalanine or tryptophan at the CDR3 end, a read error is likely. It is unclear where the CDR3 begins or ends on the DNA, so no DNA is shown, and the CDR3 is as TCRdb lists it. The V and J genes are TRBV6-6 and TRBJ1-1; TRBD1, the table's D call, was not compared with the DNA. The germline V gene encodes CDR1 MNHNY and CDR2 SVGAGI (reference sequence). The CDR3 totals 14 residues, both ends included. The CDR3 here is CASSYSDGQGAAFC.

There are a few counts of this clone. The chain employs TRBV4-1 and TRBJ2-1, with 7 nucleotides matching TRBD2. The junction had 9 bases not matched to a gene; V was cut back by 7 bases and J by 3 bases. The CDR3 sequence is 15 residues long. CDR1 is MGHRA, CDR2 YSYEKL, per germline. The CDR3 protein is CASTNGLADYNEQFF. The CDR3 DNA reads TGCGCCAGCACCAACGGGCTAGCGGACTACAATGAGCAGTTCTTC.

The gene calls are TRBV11-1 and TRBJ2-1; a weak D match, TRBD1 (6 bases). Germline CDR1 is SGHAT and CDR2 is FQDESV (reference sequence). Deletions cut 7 bases from V and 7 bases from J, with 17 bases between. The CDR3 extends over 14 amino acids. The CDR3 DNA reads TGTGCCAGCACCTCCCGACAGGTCGAGAATGAGCAGTTCTTC. Translated, it gives CASTSRQVENEQFF.

This clone has only a few counts. The gene calls are TRBV25-1 and TRBJ2-2; 11 positions match TRBD2. In germline, CDR1 is MGHDK, CDR2 SYGVNS. The CDR3 spans 15 residues. J was trimmed by 1 base and V by 6 bases; bases with no gene match: 1. The DNA for the CDR3 is TGTGCCAGCAGCGGACTAGCGGGGAACACCGGGGAGCTGTTTTTT. Its translation is CASSGLAGNTGELFF.

This chain connects TRBV28 to TRBJ1-5, with a possible D match to TRBD1 (5 bases). Deletions cut 6 bases from V and 6 bases from J, with 9 bases between. The CDR3 contains 12 residues. The germline V gene has CDR1 MDHEN and CDR2 SYDVKM. DNA of the CDR3: TGTGCCAGCAGCCATCAGGGTCAGCCCCAGCATTTT. It yields the protein CASSHQGQPQHF.

This clone occurred a few times. V gene TRBV27 combines with J gene TRBJ1-4; D might be TRBD1 (6 bases). Trimming took 4 bases from V and 1 from J, leaving 13 bases between them. The CDR3 covers 16 residues. In germline, CDR1 is MNHEY, CDR2 SMNVEV (reference sequence). CDR3 coding DNA: TGTGCCAGCAGTTGGACAGTAGGGGGAACTAATGAAAAACTGTTTTTT. Translated: CASSWTVGGTNEKLFF.

The chain carries TRBV18 and TRBJ1-2; D might be TRBD1 (5 bases). Per the germline V gene, CDR1 is KGHSH and CDR2 is LQKENI. This CDR3 spans 13 amino acids. Trimming shortened V by 3 bases and J by 6 bases, and 11 bases separated the two germline ends. CDR3 region: CASSPGLLHGYTF. CDR3 nucleotide sequence: TGTGCCAGCTCACCGGGACTCCTTCATGGCTACACCTTC.

The rearrangement joins TRBV7-2 to TRBJ2-3; D may be TRBD2 (6 bases). CDR1 and CDR2 from the germline V gene are SGHTA and FQGNSA. The CDR3 contains 14 residues. Trimming pared 1 base from V and 4 bases from J, leaving 9 bases between. CDR3 in DNA: TGTGCCAGCAGCTTAGGCGGGAACGCAGATACGCAGTATTTT. Amino acid sequence: CASSLGGNADTQYF.

Comments on this clone: The sample contains more than one DNA sequence encoding this CDR3. The chain is built from TRBV20-1 and TRBJ2-7, with a weak D call TRBD1 (5 bases). The CDR3 is made up of 10 amino acids. V was trimmed by 3 bases and J by 6 bases, leaving 6 bases between them. The germline V gene has CDR1 DFQATT and CDR2 SNEGSKA (reference sequence). CDR3 nucleotide sequence: TGCAGTGCTAGTAGGGGCGAGCAGTACTTC. It encodes CSASRGEQYF.

J is TRBJ1-4 and V is TRBV5-4; the D gene is possibly TRBD1 (6 bases). This CDR3 has 14 amino acids. Germline assignment: CDR1 SGHNT and CDR2 YYREEE (reference sequence). V was clipped by 0 bases and J by 5 bases, with 8 bases between them. In nucleotides, the CDR3 is TGTGCCAGCAGCTTGGGACAGGTGAATGAAAAACTGTTTTTT. Its protein product is CASSLGQVNEKLFF.

This sequence joins TRBV5-1 and TRBJ2-7, with 12 bases that match TRBD1. Germline V CDR1 and CDR2: SGHRS, YFSETQ. With 2 bases clipped from V and 2 bases from J, the junction kept 11 bases outside the gene matches. The CDR3 loop spans 18 amino acids. The CDR3 reads CASSFSGTGGASTYEQYF. CDR3 in DNA: TGCGCCAGCAGCTTCTCCGGGACAGGGGGCGCGTCAACCTACGAGCAGTACTTC.

This clone was seen more than once but under ten times. This chain links TRBV7-3 with TRBJ1-2; TRBD1 might be the D (6 bases). Trimming cost V 6 bases and J 1 base, with 9 bases left between them. Germline CDR1 and CDR2: SGHTA and FQGTGA. This CDR3 contains 13 residues. The DNA for the CDR3 is TGTGCCAGCAGTCCAGGGGTTAACTATGGCTACACCTTC. It codes for CASSPGVNYGYTF.

This clone was counted only a few times. V is TRBV30 and J is TRBJ1-2; 8 nucleotides match TRBD1. The J segment lost 0 bases and the V segment lost 7 bases, leaving 4 bases of the junction unmatched. This CDR3 comprises 13 residues. Germline V gives CDR1 GTSNPN, CDR2 SVGIG (reference sequence). The CDR3 here is CAFGQGANYGYTF. The DNA of the CDR3 is TGTGCCTTCGGACAGGGAGCTAACTATGGCTACACCTTC. The full variable domain, with the rest looked up from reference TRBV30 and TRBJ1-2, is SQTIHQWPATLVQPVGSPLSLECTVEGTSNPNLYWYRQAAGRGLQLLFYSVGIGQISSEVPQNLSASRPQDRQFILSSKKLLLSDSGFYLCAFGQGANYGYTFGSGTRLTVV.

This sequence joins TRBV7-3 and TRBJ2-6, with 7 bases aligning to TRBD1. The CDR3 extends over 16 amino acids. V lost 4 bases to trimming and J lost 2 bases; unmatched junction nucleotides: 5. The germline V gene has CDR1 SGHTA and CDR2 FQGTGA. The CDR3 loop reads CASSSNDRAGANVLTF. DNA for the CDR3: TGTGCCAGCAGCTCTAACGACAGGGCTGGGGCCAACGTCCTGACTTTC.

In its sample, this clone was seen a few times. The V call is TRBV7-9, the J call TRBJ2-1; TRBD1 agrees at 9 bases. Germline CDR1 is SEHNR and CDR2 is FQNEAQ (reference sequence). The CDR3 runs to 17 residues. V lost 4 bases and J lost 4; bases outside the gene matches: 11. Here the CDR3 reads CASSWGQGLPPYNEQFF. The DNA of the CDR3 is TGTGCCAGCAGCTGGGGACAGGGCCTACCTCCTTACAATGAGCAGTTCTTC.

The J gene is TRBJ2-7, the V gene TRBV6-5; the match to TRBD1 covers 9 bases. The CDR3 runs 14 residues. Trimming took 8 bases from V and 2 from J; bases not matched to a gene: 7. CDR1 is MNHEY and CDR2 is SVGAGI in the germline V gene. The CDR3 DNA reads as TGTGCCAGCTTAGGGACAGGGTCAACCTACGAGCAGTACTTC. It encodes CASLGTGSTYEQYF.